This T cell receptor beta chain was profiled in a study of molecular identifiers for immune sequencing clone quantification. Using a CD8+CD4-CCR7+CD45RA+ phenotype, naive CD8 T cells were sorted. Per germline, CDR1 MNHEY and CDR2 SMNVEV (reference sequence). V lost 5 bases and J lost 5, with 15 bases in between. The CDR3 sequence is 14 residues long. Using its own MiXCR run on the PCR reads, TCRdb lists one record per CDR3 protein. The sample contains over 70,000 distinct CDR3 sequences, 20% to 25% of which appear only once. The clonotype originates from a human donor in good health. Some libraries in this study had Jurkat cell RNA spiked in. The chain uses TRBV27 and TRBJ1-1, with D possibly being TRBD1 (5 bases). Input material: naive CD8+ T cells from blood, with Jurkat cell RNA spiked in. The subset: FACS-sorted CD8+CD4-CCR7+CD45RA+ naive T cells. The CDR3 DNA follows: TGTGCCAGCAGTATCAAGGGGCGGGGAACTGAAGCTTTCTTT. Encoded protein: CASSIKGRGTEAFF.